The present T cell receptor beta chain was sequenced within a study of PD-1 blockade in mismatch repair-deficient tumors. Study at large: Patients had approximately 13 mismatch repair-deficient cancer types, all previously treated and progressing. The study's findings and limits: Tumor-resident clones, often absent from pretreatment blood, expanded after pembrolizumab and then contracted.

Germline V gene sequence: CDR1 MNHEY, CDR2 SVGAGI. V was shortened by 4 bases and J by 6 bases, with 13 bases between the two germline ends. The length of the CDR3 is 14 residues. Assay used: immunoSEQ multiplex PCR; TCRdb lists only in-frame clones, some missing. The sample contains approximately 80,000 clones, approximately 80% of which appear only once. Mismatch repair deficiency was confirmed in all patients, by PCR or immunohistochemistry. TCR sequencing covered a few patients who responded to pembrolizumab. This clone appeared once. As yet, its antigen is unknown. The sequence was obtained from an adult with mismatch repair-deficient cancer. The chain joins TRBV6-5 to TRBJ2-1, with D perhaps matching TRBD2 (6 bases). Here the sequenced sample was peripheral blood, taken 44 weeks after starting pembrolizumab. The CDR3 sequence is CASSSENGGNEQFF. The CDR3 DNA is TGTGCCAGCAGTTCCGAAAACGGGGGCAATGAGCAGTTCTTC.